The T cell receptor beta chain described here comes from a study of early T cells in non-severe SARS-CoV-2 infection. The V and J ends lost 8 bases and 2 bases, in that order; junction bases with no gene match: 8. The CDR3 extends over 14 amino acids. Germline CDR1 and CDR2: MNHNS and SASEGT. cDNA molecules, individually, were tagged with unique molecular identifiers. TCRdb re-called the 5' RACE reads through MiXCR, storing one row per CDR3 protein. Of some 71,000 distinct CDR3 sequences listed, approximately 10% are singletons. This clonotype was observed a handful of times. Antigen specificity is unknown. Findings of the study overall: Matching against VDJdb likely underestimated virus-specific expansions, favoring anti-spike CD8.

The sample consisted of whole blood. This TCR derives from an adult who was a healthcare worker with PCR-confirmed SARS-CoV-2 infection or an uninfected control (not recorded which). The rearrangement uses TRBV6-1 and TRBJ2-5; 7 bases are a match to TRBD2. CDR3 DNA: TGTGCCAGCGGGGAGCTAGCGGATCAAGAGACCCAGTACTTC. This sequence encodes CASGELADQETQYF.